This TCR beta chain came from a study of identical twins. This clonotype was seen only a few times. The germline V and J ends were trimmed by 4 bases and 1 base, with 15 bases remaining between them. CDR1 SGHKS and CDR2 YYEKEE come from the germline V gene (reference sequence). The CDR3 extends over 15 amino acids. From the 5' RACE reads, TCRdb called clonotypes with MiXCR, one entry per CDR3 protein. The sample carries approximately 230,000 distinct CDR3 sequences, 5.5% to 7.5% recorded once. These same records also appear under a second study, on T cells expressing NK-cell markers.

The source is a young woman in good health. This chain uses TRBV5-5 with TRBJ2-7; possible D gene TRBD2, 6 bases. The sample taken for sequencing was CD8+ T cells sorted from blood. The CDR3 region is CASSRGTGSSYEQYF. As DNA, the CDR3 is TGTGCCAGCAGCCGGGGGACGGGGAGTTCCTACGAGCAGTACTTC. The full variable domain, in which reference TRBV5-5 and TRBJ2-7 provide the parts outside the CDR3, is DAGVTQSPTHLIKTRGQQVTLRCSPISGHKSVSWYQQVLGQGPQFIFQYYEKEERGRGNFPDRFSARQFPNYSSELNVNALLLGDSALYLCASSRGTGSSYEQYFGPGTRLTVT.